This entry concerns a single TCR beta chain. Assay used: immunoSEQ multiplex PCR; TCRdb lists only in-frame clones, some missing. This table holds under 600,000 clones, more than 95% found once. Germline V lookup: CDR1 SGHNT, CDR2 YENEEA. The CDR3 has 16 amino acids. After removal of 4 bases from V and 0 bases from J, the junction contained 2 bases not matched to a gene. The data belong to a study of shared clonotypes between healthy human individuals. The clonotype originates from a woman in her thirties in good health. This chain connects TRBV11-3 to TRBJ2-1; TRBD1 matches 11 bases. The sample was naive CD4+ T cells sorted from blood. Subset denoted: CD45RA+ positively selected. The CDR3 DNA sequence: TGTGCCAGCAGCTCGGGACAGGGGGGCTCCTACAATGAGCAGTTCTTC. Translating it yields CASSSGQGGSYNEQFF.